Below, 16 T cell receptor beta chains from the same sample are listed, as sequenced in a study of T cell repertoires in cytomegalovirus infection. MiXCR, run by TCRdb on the reads, gives a single entry per CDR3 protein. The table includes some 300,000 distinct CDR3 sequences, 8% to 10% detected once. The sample consisted of PBMCs. The receptors derive from a human donor in good health (CMV status not recorded). Some clones in this sample may be carry-over from other donors' samples.

This clonotype has a count of ten or more. This CDR3 reads CSARAGTGGIFSYGYTF. For the CDR3, the DNA is TGCAGTGCTAGAGCTGGGACAGGGGGCATCTTTTCCTATGGCTACACCTTC. The chain joins TRBV20-1 to TRBJ1-2, with TRBD1 matching 12 bases. J gave up 4 bases and V 1 base, and 10 bases lay outside the gene matches. This CDR3 has 17 residues. CDR1 is DFQATT, CDR2 SNEGSKA, per germline (reference sequence).

This clonotype was counted ten times or more. This rearrangement joins TRBV6-1 to TRBJ2-5; 16 bases agree with TRBD2. The germline CDR1 and CDR2 sequences are MNHNS and SASEGT. This CDR3 contains 15 residues. Losses at the gene ends were 11 bases for V and 5 bases for J; bases not matched to a gene: 8. The CDR3 DNA reads as TGTGCCGCGGGACTAGCGGGGGGGCCTAGGGAGACCCAGTACTTC. Residues: CAAGLAGGPRETQYF.

This clonotype came up many times. The chain employs TRBV7-9 and TRBJ1-1; TRBD1 is a possible D gene (6 bases). CDR1 and CDR2 (germline): SEHNR, FQNEAQ (reference sequence). Trimming removed 5 bases from V and 0 bases from J, with 10 bases in between. The CDR3 is 14 amino acids. The CDR3 DNA sequence: TGTGCCAGCAGCGCCCGACAGGTGAACACTGAAGCTTTCTTT. This translates into CASSARQVNTEAFF.

This clonotype was picked up many times. The genes are TRBV24-1 and TRBJ2-4, with TRBD2 matching over 12 bases. The CDR3 is 16 residues long. The V and J ends lost 7 bases and 4 bases, in that order; junction bases with no gene match: 7. CDR1 and CDR2 from the germline V gene are KGHDR and SFDVKD. The CDR3 protein is CATRVLAGGPKNIQYF. The DNA for the CDR3 is TGTGCCACCAGGGTACTAGCGGGGGGCCCAAAAAACATTCAGTACTTC.

As for this clonotype: A much larger clone differs by one base, so this may be a read error. This rearrangement joins TRBV20-1 to TRBJ1-4; D possibly corresponds to TRBD1 (5 bases). The germline CDR1 and CDR2 sequences are DFQATT and SNEGSKA (reference sequence). V dropped 5 bases and J dropped 11 bases, with 15 bases sitting between them. The CDR3 is 12 residues long. The CDR3 is CSARDLRDKLFF. The CDR3 DNA reads as TGCAGTGCTCGGGACCTTAGGGATAAACTGTTTTTT.

This clonotype showed up many times. The chain couples TRBV5-1 to TRBJ1-3, with 7 bases matching TRBD1. Per the germline V gene, CDR1 is SGHRS and CDR2 is YFSETQ. CDR3 length equals 20 residues. Losses at the gene ends were 0 bases for V and 0 bases for J; bases not matched to a gene: 15. The CDR3 nucleotides are TGCGCCAGCAGCTTGGTCGGCAGGGGGGCCCCCACGAGCTCTGGAAACACCATATATTTT. Its translation: CASSLVGRGAPTSSGNTIYF.

Many counts were recorded for this clonotype. This chain joins TRBV7-2 and TRBJ2-3; D remains unclear. Germline CDR1 reads SGHTA; CDR2 reads FQGNSA. V lost 7 bases and J 3 bases, leaving 11 bases between the germline ends. The CDR3 is 13 residues long. The DNA of the CDR3 is TGTGCCAGCACCCTGGACCGGACAGATACGCAGTATTTT. As protein: CASTLDRTDTQYF.

This chain uses TRBV5-6 with TRBJ2-2; TRBD2 might be the D (5 bases). V dropped 2 bases and J dropped 4 bases, with 12 bases sitting between them. Germline CDR1 SGHDT, CDR2 YYEEEE. This CDR3 has 15 residues. CDR3 protein: CASSFLGGGTGELFF. The CDR3 coding sequence is TGTGCCAGCAGCTTCCTTGGAGGCGGCACCGGGGAGCTGTTTTTT.

This clonotype occurred many times. The chain uses TRBV3-1 and TRBJ2-3; perhaps D is TRBD1 or TRBD2 (5 bases each). The CDR3 is 16 residues long. V was cut by 0 bases and J by 2 bases, with 12 bases left in between. Germline values: CDR1 LGHDT, CDR2 YNNKEL (reference sequence). CDR3 amino acids: CASSQEGLAVTDTQYF. The DNA of the CDR3 is TGTGCCAGCAGCCAAGAGGGGCTAGCCGTCACAGATACGCAGTATTTT.

This clonotype has at least ten counts. This sequence joins TRBV5-1 and TRBJ2-2, with TRBD2 matching 7 bases. CDR3 size: 15 residues. Per germline, CDR1 SGHRS and CDR2 YFSETQ. Losses at the gene ends were 4 bases for V and 6 bases for J; bases not matched to a gene: 9. The CDR3 DNA reads TGCGCCAGCAGCCAGCTCGAGGGGAGGGCCGGGGAGCTGTTTTTT. Encoded protein: CASSQLEGRAGELFF.

This clonotype appeared many times. The chain carries TRBV19 and TRBJ1-5; D is unclear. The CDR3 runs to 14 residues. Trimming stripped 5 bases from V and 2 bases from J, with 10 bases between. Germline-derived CDR1 and CDR2 are LNHDA and SQIVND (reference sequence). The CDR3: CASSGRLGNQPQHF. In DNA, the CDR3 is TGTGCCAGTAGTGGCAGATTGGGCAATCAGCCCCAGCATTTT.

This clonotype was recorded many times. The chain uses TRBV6-5 and TRBJ1-2, with unresolved D. V shed 2 bases and J shed 4 bases, with 17 bases lying between them. The CDR3 is made up of 16 amino acids. CDR1 MNHEY and CDR2 SVGAGI come from the germline V gene. This CDR3 is CASSYGRGSLSYGYTF. The CDR3 coding sequence is TGTGCCAGCAGTTACGGGCGGGGAAGCCTTTCCTATGGCTACACCTTC.

This clonotype was seen repeatedly, ten times or more. The rearrangement links TRBV19 to TRBJ2-5, with 7 bases that match TRBD2. Germline V gives CDR1 LNHDA, CDR2 SQIVND (reference sequence). CDR3 length: 14 amino acids. Germline trimming cut 5 bases from V and 5 bases from J; bases unmatched to any gene: 8. The CDR3 region has the DNA TGTGCCAGTAGTGACGTTAACGGGGGGGAGACCCAGTACTTC. Its protein is CASSDVNGGETQYF.

Ten or more counts support this clonotype. The V and J genes are TRBV7-2 and TRBJ1-2; D may be TRBD1 (5 bases). The CDR3 has 13 residues. V lost 2 bases and J 8 bases, leaving 12 bases between the germline ends. Per the germline V gene, CDR1 is SGHTA and CDR2 is FQGNSA. Here the CDR3 reads CASSLRGGEGYTF. The CDR3 region has the DNA TGTGCCAGCAGCTTACGGGGAGGGGAAGGCTACACCTTC.

Worth noting for this clonotype: Since a much larger clone is just one base distant, this may be a read error. This chain connects TRBV29-1 to TRBJ2-7, with 9 bases that match TRBD2. CDR1 and CDR2 (germline): SQVTM, ANQGSEA. The length of the CDR3 is 14 residues. CDR3 loop: CGVGVTSGAYEQYF. For the CDR3, the DNA is TGCGGCGTTGGTGTGACTAGCGGTGCCTACGAGCAGTACTTC.

This clonotype occurred many times. The V call is TRBV9, the J call TRBJ2-3; 10 nucleotides align to TRBD2. The CDR3 length is 15 residues. Germline V gene lookup returns CDR1 SGDLS and CDR2 YYNGEE. J gave up 2 bases and V 3 bases, and 3 bases lay outside the gene matches. Here the CDR3 DNA reads TGTGCCAGCAGCGGACTAGCGGGTCTCACAGATACGCAGTATTTT. Translation: CASSGLAGLTDTQYF.